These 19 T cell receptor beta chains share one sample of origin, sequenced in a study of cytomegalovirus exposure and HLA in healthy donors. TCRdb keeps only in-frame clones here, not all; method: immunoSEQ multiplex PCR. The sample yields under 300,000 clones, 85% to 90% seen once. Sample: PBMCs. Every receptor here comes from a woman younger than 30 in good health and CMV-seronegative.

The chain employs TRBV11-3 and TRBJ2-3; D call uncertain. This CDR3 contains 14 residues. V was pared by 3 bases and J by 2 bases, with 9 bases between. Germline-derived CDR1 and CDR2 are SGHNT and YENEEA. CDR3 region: CASSLSQSTDTQYF. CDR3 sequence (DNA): TGTGCCAGCAGCTTGTCACAGTCCACAGATACGCAGTATTTT.

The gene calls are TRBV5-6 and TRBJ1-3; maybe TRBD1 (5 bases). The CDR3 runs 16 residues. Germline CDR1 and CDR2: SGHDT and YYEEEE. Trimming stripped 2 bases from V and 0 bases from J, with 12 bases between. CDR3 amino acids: CASSFWGRLSGNTIYF. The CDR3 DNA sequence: TGTGCCAGCAGCTTTTGGGGCCGACTCTCTGGAAACACCATATATTTT.

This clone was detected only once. The CDR3 spells CASSQDNPPEGTEAFF. As DNA, the CDR3 is TGCGCCAGCAGCCAAGATAACCCCCCAGAGGGCACTGAAGCTTTCTTT. The chain recombines TRBV4-1 with TRBJ1-1, with D uncertain. The V end was cut by 0 bases, the J end by 4 bases, with 15 bases between. There are 16 residues in the CDR3. Germline V gene sequence: CDR1 MGHRA, CDR2 YSYEKL.

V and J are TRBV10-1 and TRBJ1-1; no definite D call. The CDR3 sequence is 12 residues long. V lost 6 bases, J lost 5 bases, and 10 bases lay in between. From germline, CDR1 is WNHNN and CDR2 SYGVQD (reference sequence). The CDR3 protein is CASSPAGTEAFF. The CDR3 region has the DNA TGCGCCAGCAGCCCCGCGGGGACTGAAGCTTTCTTT.

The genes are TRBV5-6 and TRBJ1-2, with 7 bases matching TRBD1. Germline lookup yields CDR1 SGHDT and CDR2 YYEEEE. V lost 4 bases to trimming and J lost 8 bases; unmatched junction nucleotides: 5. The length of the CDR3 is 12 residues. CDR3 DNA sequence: TGTGCCAGCAGCCTGACAGGGCTCGGCTACACCTTC. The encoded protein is CASSLTGLGYTF.

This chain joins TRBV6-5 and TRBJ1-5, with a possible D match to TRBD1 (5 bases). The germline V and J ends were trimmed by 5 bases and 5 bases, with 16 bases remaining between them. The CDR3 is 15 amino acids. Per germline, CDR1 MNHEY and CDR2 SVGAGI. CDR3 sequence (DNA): TGTGCCAGCAGTCCTGACAGTCCGAATCATCAGCCCCAGCATTTT. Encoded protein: CASSPDSPNHQPQHF.

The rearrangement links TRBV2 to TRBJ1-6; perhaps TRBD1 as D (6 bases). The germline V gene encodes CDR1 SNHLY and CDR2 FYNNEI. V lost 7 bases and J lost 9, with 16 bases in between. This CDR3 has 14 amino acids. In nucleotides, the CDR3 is TGTGCCAGCACCTTCCGGGACATCGGTTCACCCCTCCACTTT. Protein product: CASTFRDIGSPLHF.

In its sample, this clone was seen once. The CDR3 is CASSWGWGHTIYF. CDR3 bases: TGTGCCAGCAGCTGGGGATGGGGGCACACCATATATTTT. V is TRBV7-2 and J is TRBJ1-3, with a tentative D call TRBD1 (6 bases). The V end lost 4 bases, the J end lost 8 bases, and 12 bases lay between the germline ends. Germline values: CDR1 SGHTA, CDR2 FQGNSA. The CDR3 consists of 13 residues.

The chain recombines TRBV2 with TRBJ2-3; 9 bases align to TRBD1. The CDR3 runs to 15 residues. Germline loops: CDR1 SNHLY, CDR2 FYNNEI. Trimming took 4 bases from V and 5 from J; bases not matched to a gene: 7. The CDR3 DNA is TGTGCCAGCAGTGGGGACAGGGAAGCGGGAGATACGCAGTATTTT. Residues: CASSGDREAGDTQYF.

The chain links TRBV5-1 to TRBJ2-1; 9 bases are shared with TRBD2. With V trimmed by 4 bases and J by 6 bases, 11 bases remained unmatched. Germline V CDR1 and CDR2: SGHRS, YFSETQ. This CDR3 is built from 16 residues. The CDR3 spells CASSLNPGLAVNEQFF. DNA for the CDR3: TGCGCCAGCAGCCTAAACCCGGGACTAGCCGTCAATGAGCAGTTCTTC.

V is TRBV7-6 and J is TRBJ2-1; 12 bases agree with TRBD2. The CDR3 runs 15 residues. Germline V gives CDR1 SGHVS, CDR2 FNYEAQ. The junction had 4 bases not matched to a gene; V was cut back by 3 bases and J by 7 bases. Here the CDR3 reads CASSFLAGGRNEQFF. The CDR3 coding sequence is TGTGCCAGCAGCTTTCTAGCGGGGGGGCGGAATGAGCAGTTCTTC.

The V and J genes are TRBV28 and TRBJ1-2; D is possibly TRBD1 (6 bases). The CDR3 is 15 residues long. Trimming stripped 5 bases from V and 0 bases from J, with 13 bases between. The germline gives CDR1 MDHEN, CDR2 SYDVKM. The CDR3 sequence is CASSGRTATNYGYTF. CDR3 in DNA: TGTGCCAGCAGTGGACGGACAGCTACTAACTATGGCTACACCTTC.

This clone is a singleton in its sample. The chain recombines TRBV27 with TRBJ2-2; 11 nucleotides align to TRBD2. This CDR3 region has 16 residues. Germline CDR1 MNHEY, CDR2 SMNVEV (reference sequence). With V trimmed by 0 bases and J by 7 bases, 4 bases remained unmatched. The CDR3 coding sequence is TGTGCCAGCAGTTTATCCCCTAGCGGGGGGCTCGGGGAGCTGTTTTTT. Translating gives CASSLSPSGGLGELFF.

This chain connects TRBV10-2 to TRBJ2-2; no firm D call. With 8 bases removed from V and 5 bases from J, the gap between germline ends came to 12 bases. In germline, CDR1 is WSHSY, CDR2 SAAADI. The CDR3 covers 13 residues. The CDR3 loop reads CASAAVLTGELFF. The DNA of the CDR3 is TGCGCCAGCGCGGCAGTCTTAACCGGGGAGCTGTTTTTT.

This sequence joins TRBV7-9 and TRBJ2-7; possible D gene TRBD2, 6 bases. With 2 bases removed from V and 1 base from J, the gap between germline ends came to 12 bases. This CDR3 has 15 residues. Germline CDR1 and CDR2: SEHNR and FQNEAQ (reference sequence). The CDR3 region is CASSLRGEESYEQYF. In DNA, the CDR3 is TGTGCCAGCAGCTTAAGAGGGGAGGAATCCTACGAGCAGTACTTC.

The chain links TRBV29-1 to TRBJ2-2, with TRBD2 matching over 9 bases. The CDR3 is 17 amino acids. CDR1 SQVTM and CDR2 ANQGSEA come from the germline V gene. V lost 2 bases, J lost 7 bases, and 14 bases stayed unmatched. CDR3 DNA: TGCAGCGTTGAAAGCGTGCGGGGGGGATCTATTAGCGGGGAGCTGTTTTTT. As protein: CSVESVRGGSISGELFF.

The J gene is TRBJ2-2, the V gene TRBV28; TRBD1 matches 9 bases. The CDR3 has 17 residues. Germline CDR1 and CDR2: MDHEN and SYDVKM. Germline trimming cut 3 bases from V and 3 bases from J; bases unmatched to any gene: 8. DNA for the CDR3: TGTGCCAGCAGTTTTATTTGGCGGACAGGGGACACCGGGGAGCTGTTTTTT. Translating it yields CASSFIWRTGDTGELFF. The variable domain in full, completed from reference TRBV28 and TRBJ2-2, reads DVKVTQSSRYLVKRTGEKVFLECVQDMDHENMFWYRQDPGLGLRLIYFSYDVKMKEKGDIPEGYSVSREKKERFSLILESASTNQTSMYLCASSFIWRTGDTGELFFGEGSRLTVL.

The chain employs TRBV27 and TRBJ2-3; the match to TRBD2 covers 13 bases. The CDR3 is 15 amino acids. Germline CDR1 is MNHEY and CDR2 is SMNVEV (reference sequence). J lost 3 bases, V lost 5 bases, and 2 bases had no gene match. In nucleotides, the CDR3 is TGTGCCAGCAGTCCGACTAGCGGGGGGACAGATACGCAGTATTTT. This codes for CASSPTSGGTDTQYF.

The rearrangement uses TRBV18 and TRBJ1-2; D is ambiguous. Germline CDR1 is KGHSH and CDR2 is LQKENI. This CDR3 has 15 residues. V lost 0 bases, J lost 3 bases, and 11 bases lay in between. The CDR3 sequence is CASSPPNEADYGYTF. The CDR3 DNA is TGTGCCAGCTCACCACCAAACGAAGCTGACTATGGCTACACCTTC.